Listed below are T cell receptor beta chains from one sample, sequenced in a study of T cell responses to AZD1222 COVID-19 vaccine. Assay used: immunoSEQ multiplex PCR; TCRdb lists only in-frame clones, some missing. The sample yields some 74,000 clones, nearly 90% seen once. The sequenced sample was peripheral blood, obtained 28 days after the second AZD1222 dose. These receptors were obtained from an adult who received the AZD1222 COVID-19 vaccine. Both conserved end residues are part of each CDR3. D genes are given only for firm matches. Some rows have no size entry. The others give once, few or many, or a class for an expanded clone.

size	D	V	J	CDR3	DNA
NA	NA	TRBV18	TRBJ1-3	CASSPPGKGSTVSGNTIYF	TGTGCCAGCTCACCACCAGGGAAGGGCAGCACGGTCTCTGGAAACACCATATATTTT
NA	TRBD1	TRBV18	TRBJ1-4	CASSPAGQPNEKLFF	TGTGCCAGCTCACCGGCGGGACAGCCGAATGAAAAACTGTTTTTT
NA	NA	TRBV7-9	TRBJ1-1	CASSPPPNTEAFF	TGTGCCAGCAGCCCCCCCCCGAACACTGAAGCTTTCTTT
once	NA	TRBV5-8	TRBJ2-1	CASSHTGTSITYNEQFF	TGTGCCAGCAGCCATACCGGGACGTCCATAACCTACAATGAGCAGTTCTTC
once	NA	TRBV10-3	TRBJ1-4	CAISEGQSVEKLFF	TGTGCCATCAGTGAGGGACAGAGCGTAGAAAAACTGTTTTTT
NA	NA	TRBV3-1/TRBV3-2	TRBJ2-2	CASSPNGDTGELFF	TGTGCCAGCAGCCCTAACGGGGACACCGGGGAGCTGTTTTTT
once	NA	TRBV5-4	TRBJ2-6	CASSLKGTGANVLTF	TGTGCCAGCAGCTTGAAAGGGACTGGGGCCAACGTCCTGACTTTC
NA	NA	TRBV5-1	TRBJ2-7	CASSPDVIVDEQYF	TGCGCCAGCAGCCCGGATGTGATTGTGGACGAGCAGTACTTC
NA	NA	TRBV28	TRBJ1-4	CASSLHGFRTTNEKLFF	TGTGCCAGCAGTTTACACGGGTTCCGCACAACTAATGAAAAACTGTTTTTT
NA	NA	TRBV19	TRBJ1-6	CASSRTGSSYNSPLHF	TGTGCCAGTAGTCGCACAGGCAGCTCCTATAATTCACCCCTCCACTTT
once	NA	TRBV28	TRBJ2-5	CASSPLQGGETQYF	TGTGCCAGCAGCCCCCTACAGGGCGGCGAGACCCAGTACTTC
few	TRBD2	TRBV3-1/TRBV3-2	TRBJ2-5	CASREAGGGETQYF	TGTGCCAGCAGGGAAGCGGGGGGCGGGGAGACCCAGTACTTC
NA	TRBD1	TRBV24-1	TRBJ2-2	CATSAHPSHGTDGELFF	TGTGCCACCAGTGCCCACCCCTCCCACGGGACAGACGGGGAGCTGTTTTTT
NA	TRBD1	TRBV2	TRBJ2-5	CASSPRTGGAETQYF	TGTGCCAGCAGTCCCCGGACAGGGGGCGCTGAGACCCAGTACTTC
NA	TRBD1	TRBV6-5	TRBJ1-2	CASGRTGRREGGYTF	TGTGCCAGCGGGAGGACAGGGAGGAGAGAGGGTGGCTACACCTTC
NA	NA	TRBV7-2	TRBJ2-3	CASSLLYTSTDTQYF	TGTGCCAGCAGCTTATTATACACCAGCACAGATACGCAGTATTTT
once	NA	TRBV9	TRBJ2-3	CASSARERAIDTQYF	TGTGCCAGCAGCGCCCGGGAACGGGCCATAGATACGCAGTATTTT
NA	NA	TRBV6-5	TRBJ2-1	CASSYSARGNNEQFF	TGTGCCAGCAGTTACTCCGCTCGGGGTAATAATGAGCAGTTCTTC
NA	NA	TRBV12-3/TRBV12-4	TRBJ2-5	CASSTDREETQYF	TGTGCCAGCAGTACGGACCGAGAAGAGACCCAGTACTTC
NA	TRBD2	TRBV7-3	TRBJ2-1	CASSLRTSGSGEQFF	TGTGCCAGCAGCTTAAGAACTAGCGGGAGCGGGGAGCAGTTCTTC
NA	NA	TRBV5-6	TRBJ1-2	CASSLGGQDGYTF	TGTGCCAGCAGCTTGGGGGGGCAAGATGGCTACACCTTC
NA	NA	TRBV5-6	TRBJ2-2	CASSLEQGTNTGELFF	TGTGCCAGCAGCTTGGAGCAGGGGACGAACACCGGGGAGCTGTTTTTT